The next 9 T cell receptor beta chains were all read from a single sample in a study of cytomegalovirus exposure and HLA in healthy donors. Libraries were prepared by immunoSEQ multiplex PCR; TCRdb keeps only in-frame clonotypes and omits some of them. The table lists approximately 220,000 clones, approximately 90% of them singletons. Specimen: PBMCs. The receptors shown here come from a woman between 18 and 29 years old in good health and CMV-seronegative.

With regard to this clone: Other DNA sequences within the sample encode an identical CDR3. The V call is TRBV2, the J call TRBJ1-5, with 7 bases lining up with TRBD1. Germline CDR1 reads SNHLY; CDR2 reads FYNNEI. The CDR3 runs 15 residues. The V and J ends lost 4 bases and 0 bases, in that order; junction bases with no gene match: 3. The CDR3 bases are TGTGCCAGCAGTGGTGGGACAGTTAGCAATCAGCCCCAGCATTTT. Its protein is CASSGGTVSNQPQHF.

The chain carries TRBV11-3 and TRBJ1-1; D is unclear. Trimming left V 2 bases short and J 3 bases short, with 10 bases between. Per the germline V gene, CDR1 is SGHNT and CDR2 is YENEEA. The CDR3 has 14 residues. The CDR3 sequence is CASSLRLEDTEAFF. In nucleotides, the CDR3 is TGTGCCAGCAGCTTAAGGTTAGAGGACACTGAAGCTTTCTTT. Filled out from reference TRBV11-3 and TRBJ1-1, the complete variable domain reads EAGVVQSPRYKIIEKKQPVAFWCNPISGHNTLYWYLQNLGQGPELLIRYENEEAVDDSQLPKDRFSAERLKGVDSTLKIQPAELGDSAVYLCASSLRLEDTEAFFGQGTRLTVV.

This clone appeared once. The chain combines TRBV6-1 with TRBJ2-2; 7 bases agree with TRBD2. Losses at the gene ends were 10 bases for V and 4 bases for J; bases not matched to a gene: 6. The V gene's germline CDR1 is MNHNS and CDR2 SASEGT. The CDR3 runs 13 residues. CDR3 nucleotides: TGTGCCAACCGGGGGGTGGGCACCGGGGAGCTGTTTTTT. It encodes CANRGVGTGELFF.

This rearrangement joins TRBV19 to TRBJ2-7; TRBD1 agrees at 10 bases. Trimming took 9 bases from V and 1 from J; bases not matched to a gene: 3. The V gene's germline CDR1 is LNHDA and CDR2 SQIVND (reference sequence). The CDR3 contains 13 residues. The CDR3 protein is CASGTGASYEQYF. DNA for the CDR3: TGTGCCAGCGGGACAGGGGCTTCCTACGAGCAGTACTTC.

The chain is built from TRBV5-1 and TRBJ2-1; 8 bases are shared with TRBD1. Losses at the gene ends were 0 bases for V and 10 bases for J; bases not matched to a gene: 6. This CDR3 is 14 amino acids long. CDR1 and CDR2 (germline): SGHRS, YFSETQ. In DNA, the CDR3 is TGCGCCAGCAGCTTGGGACAGGGGATAGCGGAGCAGTTCTTC. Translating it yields CASSLGQGIAEQFF.

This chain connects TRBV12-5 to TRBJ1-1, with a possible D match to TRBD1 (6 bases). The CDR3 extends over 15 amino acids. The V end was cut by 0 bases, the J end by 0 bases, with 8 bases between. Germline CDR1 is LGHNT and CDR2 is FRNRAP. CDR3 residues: CASGLVRGLNTEAFF. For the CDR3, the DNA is TGTGCTAGTGGTTTGGTAAGGGGGTTGAACACTGAAGCTTTCTTT. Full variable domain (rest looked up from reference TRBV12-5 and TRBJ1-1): DARVTQTPRHKVTEMGQEVTMRCQPILGHNTVFWYRQTMMQGLELLAYFRNRAPLDDSGMPKDRFSAEMPDATLATLKIQPSEPRDSAVYFCASGLVRGLNTEAFFGQGTRLTVV.

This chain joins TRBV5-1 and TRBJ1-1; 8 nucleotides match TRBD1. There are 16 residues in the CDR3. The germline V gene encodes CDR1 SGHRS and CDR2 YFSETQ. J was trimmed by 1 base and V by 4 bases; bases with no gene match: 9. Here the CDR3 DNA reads TGCGCCAGCAGCCGAGAGACAGGGGCACGGAACACTGAAGCTTTCTTT. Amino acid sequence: CASSRETGARNTEAFF. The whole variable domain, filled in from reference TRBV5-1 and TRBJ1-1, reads KAGVTQTPRYLIKTRGQQVTLSCSPISGHRSVSWYQQTPGQGLQFLFEYFSETQRNKGNFPGRFSGRQFSNSRSEMNVSTLELGDSALYLCASSRETGARNTEAFFGQGTRLTVV.

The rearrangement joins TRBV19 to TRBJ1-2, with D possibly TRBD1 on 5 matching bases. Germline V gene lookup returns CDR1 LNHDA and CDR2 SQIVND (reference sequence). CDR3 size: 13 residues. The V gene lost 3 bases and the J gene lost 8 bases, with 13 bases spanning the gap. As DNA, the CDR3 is TGTGCCAGTAGTATGGACCGGGGGAGAGGCTACACCTTC. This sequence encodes CASSMDRGRGYTF.

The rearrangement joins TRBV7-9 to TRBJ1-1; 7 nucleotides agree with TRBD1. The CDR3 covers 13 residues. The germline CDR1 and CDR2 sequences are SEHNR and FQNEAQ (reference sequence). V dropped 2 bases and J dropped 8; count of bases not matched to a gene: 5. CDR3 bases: TGTGCCAGCAGCTTAATATCGGGACAGGAAGCTTTCTTT. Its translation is CASSLISGQEAFF.